Shown below are 28 T cell receptor beta chains from a single sample sequenced in a study of blood T cells in healthy people across ages (dated by TCRdb to the mid-2010s). Library creation used 5' RACE. For sequencing, an Illumina HiSeq 2500 was employed. A second roughly 6 to 11 cycle PCR used a sample-barcoded 5' primer and a J-beta primer mix. TCRdb ran its own pipeline on the public reads, namely fastp trimming at Q25 and MiXCR clone calling, and kept in-frame beta chains. Duplicate CDR3 protein sequences are folded into a single record with the most common DNA and genes. The sample yields about 800,000 distinct CDR3 sequences; roughly 25% were counted once. The ten top clones hold 3% to 4.5% of the sample. These records were also assigned to another study, of T cells of mothers and their children.

Sequenced sample: blood. These receptors originate from a boy between 5 and 17 years old in good health.

The V call is TRBV28, the J call TRBJ2-1; TRBD2 aligns across 7 bases. CDR3 length equals 16 residues. Looked up from germline, CDR1 is MDHEN and CDR2 is SYDVKM. With 4 bases clipped from V and 1 base from J, the junction kept 7 bases outside the gene matches. For the CDR3, the DNA is TGTGCCAGCAGTTCCCCGGGACTAACATCCTACAATGAGCAGTTCTTC. It specifies CASSSPGLTSYNEQFF.

In its sample, this clonotype was seen a few times. The genes are TRBV28 and TRBJ2-1; TRBD1 matches at 8 bases. The germline V gene encodes CDR1 MDHEN and CDR2 SYDVKM. This CDR3 has 14 residues. The V and J ends lost 3 bases and 8 bases, in that order; junction bases with no gene match: 6. CDR3 bases: TGTGCCAGCAGTTTCCCGACAGGGGAAGATGAGCAGTTCTTC. Its protein product is CASSFPTGEDEQFF.

The V and J genes are TRBV7-9 and TRBJ1-4, with D hard to call. This CDR3 region has 13 residues. In germline, CDR1 is SEHNR, CDR2 FQNEAQ (reference sequence). V gave up 5 bases and J gave up 8 bases, with 12 bases separating them. The CDR3 bases are TGTGCCAGCAGCACTGGACTTACCGAAAAACTGTTTTTT. It specifies CASSTGLTEKLFF.

This clonotype has a handful of counts. V and J are TRBV12-3 or TRBV12-4 and TRBJ2-2; 7 nucleotides align to TRBD1. The CDR3 extends over 14 amino acids. V lost 7 bases, J lost 6 bases, and 8 bases stayed unmatched. The DNA for the CDR3 is TGTGCCAGCATGCAACAGGGGTCCTCCGGGGAGCTGTTTTTT. It translates to CASMQQGSSGELFF.

The chain has TRBV13 and TRBJ2-5; D remains ambiguous. The DNA matches TRBJ2-7 better at its end, which makes the J call doubtful. This CDR3 has 14 residues. Germline V lookup: CDR1 PRHDT, CDR2 FYEKMQ (reference sequence). The CDR3 reads CASSIRQATYEQYF. The CDR3, as DNA: TGTGCCAGCAGCATACGACAAGCTACCTACGAGCAGTACTTC.

This clonotype was counted only a few times. Germline is not matched at one junction end, which may reflect a read error. The rearrangement joins TRBV5-1 to TRBJ1-1; possible D gene TRBD1, 5 bases. The CDR3 contains 15 residues. Germline-derived CDR1 and CDR2 are SGHRS and YFSETQ. CDR3 sequence: CACSLIRDSNTEAFF. The CDR3 region has the DNA TGCGCCTGCAGCTTGATCCGGGACTCTAACACTGAAGCTTTCTTT.

The chain joins TRBV24-1 to TRBJ2-2; D may match TRBD1 or TRBD2 (5 bases each). CDR1 KGHDR and CDR2 SFDVKD come from the germline V gene. V lost 3 bases and J 1 base, leaving 11 bases between the germline ends. CDR3 length: 16 residues. The CDR3 DNA sequence: TGTGCCACCAGTGATCCCGGGACGGTGAACACCGGGGAGCTGTTTTTT. Its translation: CATSDPGTVNTGELFF.

The rearrangement joins TRBV10-3 to TRBJ2-5; no clear D. The CDR3 is made up of 13 amino acids. Trimming took 3 bases from V and 0 from J, leaving 5 bases between them. The germline gives CDR1 ENHRY, CDR2 SYGVKD. This CDR3 is CAISDKYQETQYF. In DNA form, the CDR3 reads TGTGCCATCAGTGACAAGTACCAAGAGACCCAGTACTTC.

The rearrangement uses TRBV27 and TRBJ2-5; maybe TRBD2 (5 bases). The DNA end lines up better with TRBJ2-1; the J call may be wrong. Germline V gene data show CDR1 as MNHEY and CDR2 as SMNVEV (reference sequence). The CDR3 consists of 12 residues. CDR3 region: CASSGLDNEQFF. CDR3 in DNA: TGTGCCAGCAGCGGACTGGACAATGAGCAGTTCTTC.

This clonotype was seen more than once but under ten times. J is TRBJ2-3 and V is TRBV7-6; no reliable D call. Trimming took off 2 bases at V and 6 bases at J, with 9 bases between the two ends. The CDR3 covers 13 residues. In germline, CDR1 is SGHVS, CDR2 FNYEAQ. DNA of the CDR3: TGTGCCAGCAGCTTAAATGTTGCTGATACGCAGTATTTT. It specifies CASSLNVADTQYF.

This clonotype came up many times. This chain uses TRBV7-9 with TRBJ2-7; D call uncertain. The CDR3 consists of 12 residues. In germline, CDR1 is SEHNR, CDR2 FQNEAQ (reference sequence). The V and J ends lost 10 bases and 2 bases respectively, with 12 bases between them. CDR3 nucleotides: TGTGCCACCGACAAAAACACCTACGAGCAGTACTTC. This sequence encodes CATDKNTYEQYF. Drawing the rest from reference TRBV7-9 and TRBJ2-7, the complete variable domain is DTGVSQNPRHKITKRGQNVTFRCDPISEHNRLYWYRQTLGQGPEFLTYFQNEAQLEKSRLLSDRFSAERPKGSFSTLEIQRTEQGDSAMYLCATDKNTYEQYFGPGTRLTVT.

This clonotype was seen a few times. This sequence joins TRBV4-3 and TRBJ2-5; D gene unclear. The germline CDR1 and CDR2 sequences are LGHNA and YSLEER. V lost 1 base and J 2 bases, leaving 11 bases between the germline ends. The CDR3 is 15 residues long. The CDR3 DNA follows: TGCGCCAGCAGCCAAGGTACCCAGCCTCAAGAGACCCAGTACTTC. This encodes CASSQGTQPQETQYF.

V is TRBV4-3 and J is TRBJ2-1; 7 bases fit TRBD2. The CDR3 is made up of 16 amino acids. Germline assignment: CDR1 LGHNA and CDR2 YSLEER. Trimming removed 0 bases from V and 2 bases from J; junction bases left unmatched: 4. The CDR3 region is CASSQDAGTTYNEQFF. CDR3 DNA sequence: TGCGCCAGCAGCCAAGATGCCGGGACTACCTACAATGAGCAGTTCTTC.

The rearrangement links TRBV24-1 to TRBJ2-1, with D tentatively TRBD1 or TRBD2 (5 bases each). This CDR3 region has 15 residues. Germline loops: CDR1 KGHDR, CDR2 SFDVKD. Trimming removed 4 bases from V and 9 bases from J, with 18 bases in between. The CDR3 region is CATSDTGTPRAEQFF. CDR3 nucleotide sequence: TGTGCCACCAGTGACACCGGGACCCCCAGGGCTGAGCAGTTCTTC.

This clonotype came up once. The conserved final phenylalanine or tryptophan is absent from the CDR3, which likely points to a read error. The V call is TRBV3-1, the J call TRBJ1-3; a weak D match, TRBD1 (5 bases). CDR1 is LGHDT, CDR2 YNNKEL, per germline (reference sequence). The CDR3 contains 14 residues. The germline V and J ends were trimmed by 4 bases and 1 base, with 8 bases remaining between them. The CDR3 nucleotides read TGTGCCAGCAGCCCCCGGGGGTCTGGAAACACCATATATCTT. This encodes CASSPRGSGNTIYL.

This chain uses TRBV2 with TRBJ2-3; D gene ambiguous. V was cut by 3 bases and J by 0 bases, with 13 bases left in between. CDR1 and CDR2 (germline): SNHLY, FYNNEI. The CDR3 is made up of 16 amino acids. CDR3 coding DNA: TGTGCCAGCAGTGACTTGGCACCGACTAGCACAGATACGCAGTATTTT. Its translation is CASSDLAPTSTDTQYF.

The V gene is TRBV18, the J gene TRBJ2-5, with unresolved D. Germline lookup yields CDR1 KGHSH and CDR2 LQKENI. With 0 bases removed from V and 4 bases from J, the gap between germline ends came to 6 bases. The CDR3 totals 13 residues. The CDR3: CASSPPSVETQYF. The CDR3 DNA reads TGTGCCAGCTCACCACCGTCGGTAGAGACCCAGTACTTC. Full variable domain (remainder filled in from reference TRBV18 and TRBJ2-5): NAGVMQNPRHLVRRRGQEARLRCSPMKGHSHVYWYRQLPEEGLKFMVYLQKENIIDESGMPKERFSAEFPKEGPSILRIQQVVRGDSAAYFCASSPPSVETQYFGPGTRLLVL.

This clonotype was recorded many times. The chain links TRBV6-5 to TRBJ2-7, with TRBD1 matching 10 bases. The CDR3 sequence is 14 residues long. J was trimmed by 3 bases and V by 6 bases; bases with no gene match: 5. Germline V gene data show CDR1 as MNHEY and CDR2 as SVGAGI. The CDR3: CASSFRDRGYEQYF. In DNA form, the CDR3 reads TGTGCCAGCAGCTTCCGGGACAGGGGCTACGAGCAGTACTTC.

The chain carries TRBV7-2 and TRBJ2-7, with 8 bases matching TRBD2. The CDR3 sequence is 15 residues long. J lost 0 bases, V lost 2 bases, and 3 bases had no gene match. Germline V gene lookup returns CDR1 SGHTA and CDR2 FQGNSA. The CDR3 DNA is TGTGCCAGCAGCTTAATGGGACTAGGCTCCTACGAGCAGTACTTC. Protein product: CASSLMGLGSYEQYF.

This clonotype was seen a few times. This chain links TRBV18 with TRBJ1-6; no reliable D call. Looked up from germline, CDR1 is KGHSH and CDR2 is LQKENI. Trimming left V 3 bases short and J 7 bases short, with 7 bases between. CDR3 size: 13 residues. CDR3 amino acids: CASSPSSNSPLHF. DNA for the CDR3: TGTGCCAGCTCACCCTCTTCCAATTCACCCCTCCACTTT.

The chain employs TRBV3-1 and TRBJ2-5; possibly TRBD1 for D (5 bases). This CDR3 spans 14 amino acids. The germline V and J ends were trimmed by 1 base and 6 bases, with 12 bases remaining between them. Germline V gene sequence: CDR1 LGHDT, CDR2 YNNKEL (reference sequence). The CDR3 is CASSQVQGLKTQYF. The CDR3 coding sequence is TGTGCCAGCAGCCAAGTTCAGGGCCTAAAGACCCAGTACTTC.

In this sample, this clonotype turned up a few times. The chain joins TRBV6-1 to TRBJ2-7; 9 nucleotides agree with TRBD1. V lost 6 bases and J lost 4; bases outside the gene matches: 13. From germline, CDR1 is MNHNS and CDR2 SASEGT. This CDR3 is 16 amino acids long. The CDR3 DNA reads as TGTGCCAGCAGCCGTCTGCCGGGACAGGGTTCTTACGAGCAGTACTTC. It yields the protein CASSRLPGQGSYEQYF.

This clonotype was seen many times. The genes are TRBV7-9 and TRBJ2-7, with TRBD1 as a possible D gene (5 bases). The CDR3 runs 15 residues. Germline V gives CDR1 SEHNR, CDR2 FQNEAQ (reference sequence). With 4 bases removed from V and 2 bases from J, the gap between germline ends came to 15 bases. CDR3 amino acids: CASSSTVQGTYEQYF. In nucleotides, the CDR3 is TGTGCCAGCAGCTCCACCGTGCAGGGCACCTACGAGCAGTACTTC. The whole variable domain, remainder taken from reference TRBV7-9 and TRBJ2-7, is DTGVSQNPRHKITKRGQNVTFRCDPISEHNRLYWYRQTLGQGPEFLTYFQNEAQLEKSRLLSDRFSAERPKGSFSTLEIQRTEQGDSAMYLCASSSTVQGTYEQYFGPGTRLTVT.

This clonotype was seen a handful of times. The rearrangement links TRBV3-1 to TRBJ2-6; D is perhaps TRBD2 (5 bases). CDR1 LGHDT and CDR2 YNNKEL come from the germline V gene (reference sequence). V was trimmed by 1 base and J by 9 bases, leaving 13 bases between them. The CDR3 length is 15 residues. This CDR3 is CASSQAGIVDNVLTF. The CDR3 coding sequence is TGTGCCAGCAGCCAAGCGGGGATTGTCGACAACGTCCTGACTTTC. The full variable domain, rest sourced from reference TRBV3-1 and TRBJ2-6, is DTAVSQTPKYLVTQMGNDKSIKCEQNLGHDTMYWYKQDSKKFLKIMFSYNNKELIINETVPNRFSPKSPDKAHLNLHINSLELGDSAVYFCASSQAGIVDNVLTFGAGSRLTVL.

In its sample, this clonotype was seen a few times. V gene TRBV25-1 combines with J gene TRBJ2-5; no clear D gene. Germline-derived CDR1 and CDR2 are MGHDK and SYGVNS. The CDR3 extends over 15 amino acids. The V end lost 1 base, the J end lost 5 bases, and 14 bases lay between the germline ends. The CDR3, as DNA: TGTGCCAGCAGTGAATCCGATTTGGTCCCTGAGACCCAGTACTTC. It translates to CASSESDLVPETQYF. Using reference TRBV25-1 and TRBJ2-5 for the parts outside the CDR3, the full variable domain is EADIYQTPRYLVIGTGKKITLECSQTMGHDKMYWYQQDPGMELHLIHYSYGVNSTEKGDLSSESTVSRIRTEHFPLTLESARPSHTSQYLCASSESDLVPETQYFGPGTRLLVL.

This clonotype was seen more than once but under ten times. The V and J genes are TRBV20-1 and TRBJ1-5; D is unresolved. The CDR3 is 16 residues long. Germline-derived CDR1 and CDR2 are DFQATT and SNEGSKA (reference sequence). Trimming removed 0 bases from V and 0 bases from J, with 12 bases in between. The CDR3 loop reads CSARDLKGYSNQPQHF. The DNA of the CDR3 is TGCAGTGCTAGAGATCTGAAGGGATATAGCAATCAGCCCCAGCATTTT.

Worth noting for this clonotype: Just one base apart from a much larger clone, this may be a read error. The chain recombines TRBV27 with TRBJ1-2; no definite D call. The germline V gene has CDR1 MNHEY and CDR2 SMNVEV (reference sequence). The CDR3 consists of 14 residues. The CDR3 is CASSSTGQPHGYSF. In DNA form, the CDR3 reads TGTGCCAGCAGTTCGACCGGTCAGCCTCATGGCTACAGCTTC.

This clonotype was detected only a few times. V is TRBV20-1 and J is TRBJ2-7; D possibly corresponds to TRBD2 (7 bases). Trimming took off 7 bases at V and 2 bases at J, with 15 bases between the two ends. Per germline, CDR1 DFQATT and CDR2 SNEGSKA (reference sequence). The CDR3 has 13 amino acids. Written as DNA, the CDR3 is TGCAGTGTATTTGGGGGGGGCCCCTACGAGCAGTACTTC. Encoded protein: CSVFGGGPYEQYF.